The present TCR beta chain was sequenced within a study of cytomegalovirus exposure and HLA in healthy donors. Study-wide results and caveats: Owing to their indistinguishability, certain V segments, notably TRBV6-2 and TRBV6-3, were excluded. Later on, analysis showed that most CMV-associated TCR beta chains appeared to be HLA-restricted. Sequencing likely produced, as an artifact, a cluster of highly shared sequence variants.

The PCR employed 60 Vbeta primers together with 13 Jbeta primers. Using immunoSEQ multiplex PCR, the repertoire was profiled, and TCRdb retains in-frame clones only, with some absent. Here the sample spans around 150,000 clones, 50% to 75% being singletons. A remark on this clone: Its specificity is not known.

The V end was cut by 0 bases, the J end by 4 bases, with 6 bases between. The CDR3 spans 13 residues. Per the germline V gene, CDR1 is SGHDT and CDR2 is YYEEEE. The sample taken for sequencing was PBMCs. The clonotype comes from an older woman in good health and CMV-seropositive. This chain uses TRBV5-6 with TRBJ2-3, with D possibly TRBD2 on 6 matching bases. The CDR3 nucleotides are TGTGCCAGCAGCTTGGCGGGAGCAGATACGCAGTATTTT. Amino acid sequence: CASSLAGADTQYF.